The rows below give T cell receptor beta chains drawn from one sample of a study of cytomegalovirus exposure and HLA in healthy donors. Assay: immunoSEQ multiplex PCR; the TCRdb copy retains only in-frame clones and omits some. The sample lists some 200,000 clones; under 9.5% were seen once. Sequences were obtained from PBMCs. The receptors derive from a woman aged 30 to 39 in good health and CMV-seropositive. Each CDR3 is given with its conserved first and last residue.

j_call | v_call | cdr3_aa
TRBJ1-2 | TRBV9 | CASSERTGFGYTF
TRBJ2-7 | TRBV7-2 | CASSLGREPSYEQYF
TRBJ2-2 | TRBV6-5 | CASSYSRGGELFF
TRBJ2-4 | TRBV7-9 | CASRPIAGGPAQNIQYF
TRBJ2-3 | TRBV7-2 | CASSGTHSGSRVDTQYF
TRBJ1-2 | TRBV6-1 | CASSETGIVQGRRDYGYTF
TRBJ2-5 | TRBV2 | CASSDRAGRGETQYF
TRBJ2-7 | TRBV19 | CASHSGRAGDEQYF
TRBJ1-2 | TRBV6-1 | CASSEALGRGPSMNYGYTF
TRBJ2-3 | TRBV7-7 | CASSLTGGTDTQYF
TRBJ1-2 | TRBV2 | CASSLQGRNGYTF
TRBJ2-1 | TRBV29-1 | CSVRPAVGRGYNEQFF
TRBJ2-1 | TRBV9 | CASSVGTTHNEQFF
TRBJ1-1 | TRBV5-1 | CASSEKTGVNTEAFF
TRBJ2-3 | TRBV7-9 | CASSYLAGGTTDTQYF
TRBJ1-3 | TRBV6-1 | CASSGRGGFGNTIYF
TRBJ2-7 | TRBV9 | CASSAELGDEQYF
TRBJ2-1 | TRBV27 | CASSYGPGQSQFF
TRBJ2-3 | TRBV18 | CASSTSSTLATGPDTQYF
TRBJ1-2 | TRBV4-1 | CASSQDRDYGYTF
TRBJ1-5 | TRBV2 | CASSTDSNQPQHF
TRBJ2-7 | TRBV27 | CASSLFMGQTYEQYF
TRBJ2-5 | TRBV30 | CAWRPRGQETQYF
TRBJ1-4 | TRBV12-5 | CASGLVLSRSGEKLFF
TRBJ2-3 | TRBV5-1 | CASSLTSASTDTQYF
TRBJ2-2 | TRBV4-1 | CASSHSGRAGMLARAGELFF
TRBJ1-4 | TRBV18 | CASSPPDRRTEKLFF